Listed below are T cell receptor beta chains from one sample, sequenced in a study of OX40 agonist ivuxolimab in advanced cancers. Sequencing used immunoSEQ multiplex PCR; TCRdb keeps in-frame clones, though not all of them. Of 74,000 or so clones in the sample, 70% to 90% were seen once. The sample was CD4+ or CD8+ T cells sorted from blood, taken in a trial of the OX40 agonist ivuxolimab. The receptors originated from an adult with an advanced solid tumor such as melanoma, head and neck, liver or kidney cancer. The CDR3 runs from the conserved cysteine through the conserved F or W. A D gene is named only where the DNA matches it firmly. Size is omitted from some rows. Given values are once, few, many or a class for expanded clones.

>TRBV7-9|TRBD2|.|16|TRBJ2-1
TGTGCCAACAAGCTGGGGGAAGCGGGAGTCGACCATGAGCAGTTCTTC
CANKLGEAGVDHEQFF
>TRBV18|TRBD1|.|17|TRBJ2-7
TGTGCCAGCTCACACCGACCCTTTGGGACAGCGTCCTACGAGCAGTACTTC
CASSHRPFGTASYEQYF
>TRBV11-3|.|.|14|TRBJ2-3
TGTGCCAGCAGCTTGGGGCCGGGAACAGATACGCAGTATTTT
CASSLGPGTDTQYF
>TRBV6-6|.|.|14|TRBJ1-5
TGTGCCAGCAGGGGCAGACGTAACAATCAGCCCCAGCATTTT
CASRGRRNNQPQHF
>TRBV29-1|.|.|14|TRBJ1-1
TGCAGCGTTGCGCGGGACGGGGGGAACACTGAAGCTTTCTTT
CSVARDGGNTEAFF
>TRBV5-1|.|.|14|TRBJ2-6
TGCGCCAGCAGGGATATCTCTGGGGCCAACGTCCTGACTTTC
CASRDISGANVLTF
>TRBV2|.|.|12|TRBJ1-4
TGTGCCAGCAGTCCACAGGGTAATAGACTGTTTTTT
CASSPQGNRLFF
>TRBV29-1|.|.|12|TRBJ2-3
TGCAGCGTGGGGGGCTTCACAGATACGCAGTATTTT
CSVGGFTDTQYF
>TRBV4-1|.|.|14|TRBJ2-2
TGCGCCAGCAGCCAAGGGGGGGCCCCCGGGGAGCTGTTTTTT
CASSQGGAPGELFF
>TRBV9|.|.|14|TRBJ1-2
TGTGCCAGCAGCGGCGTGGGGCCGAACTATGGCTACACCTTC
CASSGVGPNYGYTF
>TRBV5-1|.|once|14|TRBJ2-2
TGCGCCAGCAGCTTGGGACAGCCGGGCGGGGAGCTGTTTTTT
CASSLGQPGGELFF
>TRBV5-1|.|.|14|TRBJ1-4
TGCGCCAGCAGCACCCAGGGGCAGGTGGAAAAACTGTTTTTT
CASSTQGQVEKLFF
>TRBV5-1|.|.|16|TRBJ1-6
TGCGCCAGCAGCTTGGGGAGTACAGGGCCAAATTCACCCCTCCACTTT
CASSLGSTGPNSPLHF
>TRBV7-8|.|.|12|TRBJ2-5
TGTGCCAGCAGCACACGCACCGGGACCCAGTACTTC
CASSTRTGTQYF
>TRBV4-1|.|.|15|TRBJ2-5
TGCGCCAGCAGCCAAGATTGGGGGCATGGGGAGACCCAGTACTTC
CASSQDWGHGETQYF
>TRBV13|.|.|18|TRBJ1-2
TGTGCCAGCAGTCTACGGGGCGGCACATCCTCCATTTACTATGGCTACACCTTC
CASSLRGGTSSIYYGYTF
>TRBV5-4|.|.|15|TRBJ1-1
TGTGCCAGCAGCCGGACAAGTACCATGAACACTGAAGCTTTCTTT
CASSRTSTMNTEAFF
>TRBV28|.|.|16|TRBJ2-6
TGTGCCAGCATTCAAGGCGGGGTCTCTGGGGCCAACGTCCTGACTTTC
CASIQGGVSGANVLTF
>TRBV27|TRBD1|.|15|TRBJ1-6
TGTGCCAGCAGTCCCTGGGACAGGCCCAATTCACCCCTCCACTTT
CASSPWDRPNSPLHF
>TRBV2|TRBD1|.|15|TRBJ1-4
TGTGCCAGCAGTGGGGACAGGGGGTTTATTGGAAAACTGTTTTTT
CASSGDRGFIGKLFF